This T cell receptor beta chain was retrieved from a study of cytomegalovirus exposure and HLA in healthy donors. Trimming removed 5 bases from V and 3 bases from J; junction bases left unmatched: 3. The CDR3 is 14 residues long. Germline V gene sequence: CDR1 SSHAT, CDR2 FNYEAQ (reference sequence). This clone was picked up a small number of times. The PCR contained 60 Vbeta and 13 Jbeta primers. Sequenced by immunoSEQ multiplex PCR; TCRdb stores in-frame clones only, minus some. The sample yields over 85,000 clones, approximately 80% seen once. The origin of this receptor is a male donor in good health and CMV-seropositive. Sequenced: PBMCs. The rearrangement joins TRBV7-7 to TRBJ2-1, with TRBD2 matching over 8 bases. The CDR3 bases are TGTGCCAGCAGCCTCGGGGGGGGCTACAATGAGCAGTTCTTC. Amino acids: CASSLGGGYNEQFF.